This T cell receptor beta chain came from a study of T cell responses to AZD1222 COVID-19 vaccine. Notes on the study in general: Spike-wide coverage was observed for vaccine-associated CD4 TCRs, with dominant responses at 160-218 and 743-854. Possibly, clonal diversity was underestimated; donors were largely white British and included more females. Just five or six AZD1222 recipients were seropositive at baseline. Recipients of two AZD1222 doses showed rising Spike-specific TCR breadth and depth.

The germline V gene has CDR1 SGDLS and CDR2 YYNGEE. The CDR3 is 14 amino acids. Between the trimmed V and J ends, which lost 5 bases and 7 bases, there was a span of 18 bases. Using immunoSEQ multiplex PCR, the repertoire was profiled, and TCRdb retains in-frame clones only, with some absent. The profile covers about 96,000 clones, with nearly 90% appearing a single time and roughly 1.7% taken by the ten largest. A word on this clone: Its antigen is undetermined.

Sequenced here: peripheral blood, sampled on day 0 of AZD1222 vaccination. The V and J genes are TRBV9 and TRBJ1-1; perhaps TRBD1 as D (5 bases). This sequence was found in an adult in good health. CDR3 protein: CASRPTGHAVEAFF. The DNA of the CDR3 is TGTGCCAGCAGACCGACGGGGCACGCCGTTGAAGCTTTCTTT.